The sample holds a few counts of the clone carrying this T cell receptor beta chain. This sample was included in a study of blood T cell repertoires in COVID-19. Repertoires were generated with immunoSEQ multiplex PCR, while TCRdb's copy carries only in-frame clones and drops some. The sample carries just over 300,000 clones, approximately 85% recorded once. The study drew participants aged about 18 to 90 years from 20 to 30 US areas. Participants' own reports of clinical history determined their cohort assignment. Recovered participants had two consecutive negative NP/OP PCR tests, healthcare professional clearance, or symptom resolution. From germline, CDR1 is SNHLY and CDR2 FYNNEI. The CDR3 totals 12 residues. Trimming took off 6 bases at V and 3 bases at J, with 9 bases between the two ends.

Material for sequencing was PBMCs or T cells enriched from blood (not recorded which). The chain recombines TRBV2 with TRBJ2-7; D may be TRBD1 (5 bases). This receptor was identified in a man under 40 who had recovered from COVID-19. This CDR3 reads CASRGQHYEQYF. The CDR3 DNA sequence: TGTGCCAGCAGGGGGCAGCACTACGAGCAGTACTTC. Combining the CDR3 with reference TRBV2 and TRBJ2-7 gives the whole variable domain EPEVTQTPSHQVTQMGQEVILRCVPISNHLYFYWYRQILGQKVEFLVSFYNNEISEKSEIFDDQFSVERPDGSNFTLKIRSTKLEDSAMYFCASRGQHYEQYFGPGTRLTVT.